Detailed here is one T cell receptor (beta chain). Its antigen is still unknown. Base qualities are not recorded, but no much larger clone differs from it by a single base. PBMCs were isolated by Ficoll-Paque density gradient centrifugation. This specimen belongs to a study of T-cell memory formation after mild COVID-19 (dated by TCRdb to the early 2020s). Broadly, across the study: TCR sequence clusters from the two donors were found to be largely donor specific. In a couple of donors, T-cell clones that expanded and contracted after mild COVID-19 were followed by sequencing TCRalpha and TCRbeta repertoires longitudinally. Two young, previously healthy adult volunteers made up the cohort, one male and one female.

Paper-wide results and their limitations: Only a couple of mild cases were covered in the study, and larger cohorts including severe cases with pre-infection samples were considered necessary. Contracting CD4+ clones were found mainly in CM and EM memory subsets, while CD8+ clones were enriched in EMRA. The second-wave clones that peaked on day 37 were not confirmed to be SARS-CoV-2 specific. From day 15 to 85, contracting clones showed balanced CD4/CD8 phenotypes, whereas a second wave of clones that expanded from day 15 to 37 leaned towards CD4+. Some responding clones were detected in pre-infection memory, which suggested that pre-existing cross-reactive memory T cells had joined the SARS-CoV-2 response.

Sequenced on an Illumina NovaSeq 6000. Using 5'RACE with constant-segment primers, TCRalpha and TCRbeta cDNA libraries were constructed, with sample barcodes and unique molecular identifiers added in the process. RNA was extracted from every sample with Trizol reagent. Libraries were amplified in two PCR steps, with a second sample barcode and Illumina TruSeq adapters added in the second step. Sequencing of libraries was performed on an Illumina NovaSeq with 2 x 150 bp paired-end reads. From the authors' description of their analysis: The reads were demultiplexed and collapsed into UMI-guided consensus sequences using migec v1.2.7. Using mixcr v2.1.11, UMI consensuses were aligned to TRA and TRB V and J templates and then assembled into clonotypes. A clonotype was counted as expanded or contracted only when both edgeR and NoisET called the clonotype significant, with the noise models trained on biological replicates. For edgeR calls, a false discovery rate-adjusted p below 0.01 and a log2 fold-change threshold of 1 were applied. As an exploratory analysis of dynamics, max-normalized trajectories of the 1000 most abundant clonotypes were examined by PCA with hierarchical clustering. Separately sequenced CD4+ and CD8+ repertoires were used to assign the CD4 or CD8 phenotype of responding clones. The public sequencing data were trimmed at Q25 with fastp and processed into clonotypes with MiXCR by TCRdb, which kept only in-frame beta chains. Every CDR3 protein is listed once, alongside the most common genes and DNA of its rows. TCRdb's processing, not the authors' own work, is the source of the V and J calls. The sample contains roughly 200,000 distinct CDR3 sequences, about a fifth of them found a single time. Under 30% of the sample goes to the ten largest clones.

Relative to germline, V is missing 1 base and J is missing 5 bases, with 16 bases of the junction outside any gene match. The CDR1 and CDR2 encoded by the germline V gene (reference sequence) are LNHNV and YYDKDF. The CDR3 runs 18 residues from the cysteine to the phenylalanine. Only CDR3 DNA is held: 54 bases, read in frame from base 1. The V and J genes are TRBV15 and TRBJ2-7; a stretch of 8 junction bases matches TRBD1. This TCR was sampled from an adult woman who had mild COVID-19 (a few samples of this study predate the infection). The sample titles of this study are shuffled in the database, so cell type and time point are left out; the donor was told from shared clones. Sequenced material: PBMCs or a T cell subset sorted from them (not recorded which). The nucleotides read TGTGCCACCAGCAGAGCTAGCCCCCGGACAGGGACCTTCAACGAGCAGTACTTC. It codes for CATSRASPRTGTFNEQYF.